This TCR beta chain comes out of a study of human T cells and chemical hapten exposure. This clonotype was counted ten times or more. During construction of the library, unique molecular identifiers were attached to individual cDNA molecules for quantitative, reproducible TCR counting. One entry per CDR3 protein, called by TCRdb with MiXCR from the 5' RACE reads. Of about 140,000 distinct CDR3 sequences in the sample, 4.1% are singletons; the top ten hold over 1.1%. The V gene's germline CDR1 is DFQATT and CDR2 SNEGSKA (reference sequence). Unmatched junction bases numbered 12, after V lost 2 bases and J lost 4 bases. This CDR3 spans 16 amino acids. Unfractionated whole blood yielded the extracted total RNA.

V gene TRBV20-1 combines with J gene TRBJ2-3, with 7 bases aligning to TRBD2. This TCR was sampled from a female donor in good health. CDR3 in amino acids: CSARPPRRGVPDTQYF. Here the CDR3 DNA reads TGCAGTGCTAGACCTCCTCGCCGGGGGGTCCCAGATACGCAGTATTTT.